A single T cell receptor beta chain is shown here with its context. This specimen belongs to a study of T cells after yellow fever vaccination. TCRdb re-derived calls from the 5' RACE reads in MiXCR, one entry per CDR3 protein. The table records some 420,000 distinct CDR3 sequences, 18% of them present only once. Germline lookup yields CDR1 SGHRS and CDR2 YFSETQ. This CDR3 has 14 amino acids. Trimming shortened V by 1 base and J by 4 bases, and 11 bases separated the two germline ends. The sample in question was PBMCs, obtained before the yellow fever booster vaccination. This chain connects TRBV5-1 to TRBJ2-5; D ambiguous. This sequence was found in a man between 18 and 29 years old who received the YFV17D yellow fever vaccine. The CDR3: CASSLSHSGETQYF. CDR3 in DNA: TGCGCCAGCAGCTTGTCCCATTCCGGAGAGACCCAGTACTTC.